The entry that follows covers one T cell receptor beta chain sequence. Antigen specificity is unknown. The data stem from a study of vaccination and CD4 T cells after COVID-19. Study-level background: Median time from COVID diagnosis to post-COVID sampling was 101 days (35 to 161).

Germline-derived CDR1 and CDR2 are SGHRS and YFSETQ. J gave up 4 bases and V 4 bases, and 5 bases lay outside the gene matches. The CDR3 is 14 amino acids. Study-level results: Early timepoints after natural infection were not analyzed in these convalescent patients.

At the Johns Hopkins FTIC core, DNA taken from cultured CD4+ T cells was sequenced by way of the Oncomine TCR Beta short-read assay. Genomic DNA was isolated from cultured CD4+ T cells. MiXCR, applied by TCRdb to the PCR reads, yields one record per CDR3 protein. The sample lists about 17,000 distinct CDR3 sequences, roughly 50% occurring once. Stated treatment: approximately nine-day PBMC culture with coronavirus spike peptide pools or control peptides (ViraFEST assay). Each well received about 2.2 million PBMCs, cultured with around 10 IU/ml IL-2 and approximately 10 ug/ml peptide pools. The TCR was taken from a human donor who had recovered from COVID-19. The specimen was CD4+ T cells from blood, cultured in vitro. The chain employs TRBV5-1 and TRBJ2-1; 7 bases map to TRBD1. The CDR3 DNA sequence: TGCGCCAGCAGCCACGGGACAGTGTACAATGAGCAGTTCTTC. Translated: CASSHGTVYNEQFF.